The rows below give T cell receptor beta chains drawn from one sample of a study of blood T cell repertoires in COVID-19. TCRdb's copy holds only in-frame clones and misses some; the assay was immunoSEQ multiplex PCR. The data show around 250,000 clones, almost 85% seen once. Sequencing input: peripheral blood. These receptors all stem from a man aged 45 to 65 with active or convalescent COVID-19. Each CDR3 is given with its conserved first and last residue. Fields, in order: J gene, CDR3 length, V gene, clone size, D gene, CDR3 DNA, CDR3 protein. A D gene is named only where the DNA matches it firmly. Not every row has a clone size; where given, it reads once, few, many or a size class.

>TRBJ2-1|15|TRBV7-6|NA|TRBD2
TGTGCCAGCAGCTTTAGCGGGAGAGGTAACAATGAGCAGTTCTTC
CASSFSGRGNNEQFF
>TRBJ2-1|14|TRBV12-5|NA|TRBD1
TGTGCTAGTGTTTCGGGGACAGGTGACAATGAGCAGTTCTTC
CASVSGTGDNEQFF
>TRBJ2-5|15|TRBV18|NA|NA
TGTGCCAGCTCACGTCAGGGGGGACGCCTTGTGGGCCAGTACTTC
CASSRQGGRLVGQYF
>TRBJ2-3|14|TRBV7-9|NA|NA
TGTGCCACCCCGCTCCAGGGAAGCACAGATACGCAGTATTTT
CATPLQGSTDTQYF
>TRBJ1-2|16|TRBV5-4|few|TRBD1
TGTGCCAGCAGCGTCCCTGGGACAGCCTTTAACTATGGCTACACCTTC
CASSVPGTAFNYGYTF
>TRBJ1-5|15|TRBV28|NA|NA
TGTGCCAGCAGTCCAGGAGGGGACCGCCGTCAGCCCCAGCATTTT
CASSPGGDRRQPQHF
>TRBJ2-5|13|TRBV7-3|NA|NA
TGTGCCAGCAGCTTATATGGCCGAGAGACCCAGTACTTC
CASSLYGRETQYF
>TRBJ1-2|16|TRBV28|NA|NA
TGTGCCAGCAGTTTATCAATTGCTACAGGGACGAGGGGCTACACCTTC
CASSLSIATGTRGYTF
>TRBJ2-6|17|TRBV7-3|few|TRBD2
TGTGCCAGCAGCGTTAGCGGGAGGGTCTCTGGGGCCAACGTCCTGACTTTC
CASSVSGRVSGANVLTF
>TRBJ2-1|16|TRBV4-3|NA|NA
TGCGCCAGCAGCCAAGTCCCGGCTAGCTCCTACAATGAGCAGTTCTTC
CASSQVPASSYNEQFF
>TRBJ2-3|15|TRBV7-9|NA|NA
TGTGCCAGCAGCTTAGCCTCGCGAGGCACAGATACGCAGTATTTT
CASSLASRGTDTQYF
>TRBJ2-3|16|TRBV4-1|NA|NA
TGCGCCAGCAGCCAGGCTCCACCGTTTAGCACAGATACGCAGTATTTT
CASSQAPPFSTDTQYF
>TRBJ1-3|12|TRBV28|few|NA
TGTGCCAGCAGTTTTACTGGAAACACCATATATTTT
CASSFTGNTIYF
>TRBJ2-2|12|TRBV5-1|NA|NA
TGCGCCAGCAGCCAGAACACCGGGGAGCTGTTTTTT
CASSQNTGELFF
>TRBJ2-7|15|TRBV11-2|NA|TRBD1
TGTGCCAGCAGCTCGACCGACAGGGGCCCCTACGAGCAGTACTTC
CASSSTDRGPYEQYF
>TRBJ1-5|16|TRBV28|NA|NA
TGTGCCAGCACCCCGACGCGAGGGAAGGGCAATCAGCCCCAGCATTTT
CASTPTRGKGNQPQHF